This entry describes one T cell receptor beta chain. Measured with immunoSEQ multiplex PCR; TCRdb has only the in-frame clones, and not every one. The sample includes around 30,000 clones, more than 90% of them seen just once. This sample is drawn from a study of T cell clones after liver transplantation. On the study more broadly: At least one year of complete immunosuppression withdrawal without enzymes over twice normal defined tolerance.

V dropped 1 base and J dropped 6 bases, with 12 bases sitting between them. The CDR3 sequence is 15 residues long. CDR1 and CDR2 from the germline V gene are SSHAT and FNYEAQ (reference sequence). The chain combines TRBV7-7 with TRBJ2-2; D remains unclear. The TCR was taken from a human patient who received a liver transplant. Part of the T cells may come from the graft donor. Source: CD8+ T cells from blood, taken 12 months after liver transplant. CDR3 DNA: TGTGCCAGCAGCTTAGGCCCGGGTTGGGCCGGGGAGCTGTTTTTT. This sequence encodes CASSLGPGWAGELFF.